This TCR beta chain was recorded in a study of OX40 agonist ivuxolimab in advanced cancers. The CDR3 sequence is 16 residues long. From germline, CDR1 is SGHRS and CDR2 YFSETQ. The V and J ends lost 3 bases and 0 bases, in that order; junction bases with no gene match: 5. Sequencing was performed with immunoSEQ multiplex PCR; in TCRdb, only in-frame clones are kept and a portion is missing. The top ten hold about 0.94% of the sample, which has tens of thousands of clones, over 75% seen once. Findings and caveats of the study: Antigens targeted by the expanded peripheral T cells were not determined. Dosing at 0.1 to 3.0 mg/kg was accompanied by clonal expansion of CD4+ and CD8+ blood T cells by week 6.

As for this clone: Its antigen remains unidentified.

The receptor was derived from an adult with an advanced solid tumor such as melanoma, head and neck, liver or kidney cancer. This chain links TRBV5-1 with TRBJ2-3; 9 bases agree with TRBD2. The specimen comprised CD4+ or CD8+ T cells sorted from blood, sampled in a trial of the OX40 agonist ivuxolimab. The CDR3: CASSYPTSGSTDTQYF. In nucleotides, the CDR3 is TGCGCCAGCAGCTACCCGACTAGCGGCAGCACAGATACGCAGTATTTT.